The rows below give T cell receptor beta chains drawn from one sample of a study of T cell responses to AZD1222 COVID-19 vaccine. TCRdb keeps only in-frame clones here, not all; method: immunoSEQ multiplex PCR. The table includes more than 150,000 clones, about 90% detected once. The sequencing used peripheral blood, collected 28 days after the second AZD1222 dose. These receptors came from an adult who received the AZD1222 COVID-19 vaccine. Both conserved end residues are part of each CDR3. Each record gives: clone size, D gene, J gene, V gene, CDR3 DNA, CDR3 protein. D genes are given only for firm matches. Only part of the rows carry a size: once, few, many, or a class if the clone is expanded.

. | . | TRBJ1-4 | TRBV6-1 | TGTGCCAGCAGTGAAGTCGGGACGTCTGAAAAACTGTTTTTT | CASSEVGTSEKLFF
few | . | TRBJ2-5 | TRBV5-1 | TGCGCCAGCAGATGGTACCAAGAGACCCAGTACTTC | CASRWYQETQYF
. | . | TRBJ1-3 | TRBV19 | TGTGCCAGTAGTATTCGGGGTGGTTCTGGAAACACCATATATTTT | CASSIRGGSGNTIYF
. | . | TRBJ2-5 | TRBV5-1 | TGCGCCAGCAGCTTTCAAGGGGAAGAGACCCAGTACTTC | CASSFQGEETQYF
. | TRBD1 | TRBJ1-1 | TRBV19 | TGTGCCAGTAGTGTACAGGGGTGGGGCACTGAAGCTTTCTTT | CASSVQGWGTEAFF
. | . | TRBJ1-2 | TRBV27 | TGTGCCAGCAGTTCGGGGCCCGGCGGAAGCTACACCTTC | CASSSGPGGSYTF
. | TRBD2 | TRBJ2-5 | TRBV5-4 | TGTGCCAGCAGGAATAGCGGGGGCCTCCAAGAGACCCAGTACTTC | CASRNSGGLQETQYF
. | TRBD1 | TRBJ1-6 | TRBV28 | TGTGCCAGCTTAGAGGACAGGGGGTATTCACCCCTCCACTTT | CASLEDRGYSPLHF
. | TRBD1 | TRBJ1-5 | TRBV24-1 | TGTGCCACCAGGGGACAGGGCGGTCAGCCCCAGCATTTT | CATRGQGGQPQHF
. | . | TRBJ2-2 | TRBV24-1 | TGTGCCACCAGTGATTTGCCCGGTTCGGGCACCGGGGAGCTGTTTTTT | CATSDLPGSGTGELFF
. | . | TRBJ1-1 | TRBV12-3/TRBV12-4 | TGTGCCAGCAGTTTGGGGGTTACGAGCGGGGCTTTCTTT | CASSLGVTSGAFF
once | . | TRBJ1-5 | TRBV27 | TGTGCCAGCAGCGGACGGACCCTGGGGTATAGCAATCAGCCCCAGCATTTT | CASSGRTLGYSNQPQHF
. | . | TRBJ2-1 | TRBV6-5 | TGTGCCAGCAGGGACTACAGGGTAGGCAATGAGCAGTTCTTC | CASRDYRVGNEQFF
. | . | TRBJ2-3 | TRBV19 | TGTGCCAGTAGTATAGTCGCAGGTCCACAAGGTACGCAGTATTTT | CASSIVAGPQGTQYF
once | TRBD1 | TRBJ2-7 | TRBV9 | TGTGCCAGCAGCGTAGGACAGGGGACCTACGAGCAGTACTTC | CASSVGQGTYEQYF
. | . | TRBJ1-1 | TRBV5-1 | TGCGCCAGCAGCTTGTGGCAGAGGGGCACTGAAGCTTTCTTT | CASSLWQRGTEAFF
. | TRBD1 | TRBJ1-1 | TRBV27 | TGTGCCAGCAGTCTTTCAGGGGGCAGGACTGAAGCTTTCTTT | CASSLSGGRTEAFF
. | . | TRBJ2-2 | TRBV30 | TGTGCCTGGAGTCACACCGGGTCCCAAAGACGGGAGCTGTTTTTT | CAWSHTGSQRRELFF
. | TRBD1 | TRBJ2-2 | TRBV3-1/TRBV3-2 | TGTGCCAGCACGCCCAGCCGTCCCGGGACAGGTTTGAACACCGGGGAGCTGTTTTTT | CASTPSRPGTGLNTGELFF
. | . | TRBJ1-3 | TRBV5-1 | TGCGCCAGCAGCTTTGGCTCGGGGGCAGGAAACACCATATATTTT | CASSFGSGAGNTIYF
. | TRBD2 | TRBJ2-7 | TRBV28 | TGTGCCAGCAGCCCCTCCGGGCTAGCGGGGACCTACGAGCAGTACTTC | CASSPSGLAGTYEQYF
. | . | TRBJ1-3 | TRBV7-2 | TGTGCCAGCAGCTCCCCCCAGCCTAGCTCTGGAAACACCATATATTTT | CASSSPQPSSGNTIYF
once | TRBD1 | TRBJ1-4 | TRBV30 | TGTGCCTGGAGAACCGAGGGGGCAGCTAATGAAAAACTGTTTTTT | CAWRTEGAANEKLFF
. | . | TRBJ1-5 | TRBV5-6 | TGTGCCAGCAGCCAAATGACCATTTCTACTCAGCCCCAGCATTTT | CASSQMTISTQPQHF
. | . | TRBJ1-5 | TRBV7-2 | TGTGCCAGCAGCTTAGTAGAAGGGGGGGGACAGCCCCAGCATTTT | CASSLVEGGGQPQHF
once | TRBD1 | TRBJ1-2 | TRBV30 | TGTGCCTGGAGTGTACAGGGGGCGAGGGGCTACACCTTC | CAWSVQGARGYTF
. | . | TRBJ2-3 | TRBV11-3 | TGTGCCAGCAGCTTAGAACCGGGGGCCGCTACGCAGTATTTT | CASSLEPGAATQYF
. | . | TRBJ1-2 | TRBV4-1 | TGCGCCAGCAGCCAAGATCTGCGGTCCCAGACCTATGGCTACACCTTC | CASSQDLRSQTYGYTF
once | . | TRBJ1-1 | TRBV7-2 | TGTGCCAGCAGACCGACAGTGAACACTGAAGCTTTCTTT | CASRPTVNTEAFF
. | . | TRBJ1-6 | TRBV2 | TGTGCCAGCAGTGAAGCGTCGGCCGAAAATTCACCCCTCCACTTT | CASSEASAENSPLHF
. | . | TRBJ1-5 | TRBV27 | TGTGCCAGCAGTTTGAATGCTTATCAGCCCCAGCATTTT | CASSLNAYQPQHF
. | TRBD1 | TRBJ1-1 | TRBV6-5 | TGTGCCAGCAGTAACGCCGGGACAGGGAGTAGGGAAGCTTTCTTT | CASSNAGTGSREAFF
. | . | TRBJ2-3 | TRBV11-2 | TGTGCCAGCAGCAAGGGGGGACATAGCACAGATACGCAGTATTTT | CASSKGGHSTDTQYF
. | TRBD2 | TRBJ2-3 | TRBV5-1 | TGCGCCAGCAGCTGGGACTCTAGCGGGGGGGCCGCCTACGCAGATACGCAGTATTTT | CASSWDSSGGAAYADTQYF
. | . | TRBJ1-5 | TRBV2 | TGTGCCAGCAGTTTACAGGGCCGCGGGGCCCAGCATTTT | CASSLQGRGAQHF
. | TRBD2 | TRBJ2-6 | TRBV3-1/TRBV3-2 | TGTGCCAGCAGCCTGGGAGGGTTTAGAGGGGCCAACGTCCTGACTTTC | CASSLGGFRGANVLTF
. | . | TRBJ1-2 | TRBV6-5 | TGTGCCAGCAGTTCCACACTAAATGCTAACTATGGCTACACCTTC | CASSSTLNANYGYTF
. | . | TRBJ2-7 | TRBV18 | TGTGCCAGCTCACCACCATCTTTAAGCTACGAGCAGTACTTC | CASSPPSLSYEQYF
few | TRBD2 | TRBJ2-7 | TRBV27 | TGTGCCAGCACAAGCGGGAGAGGACCCTACGAGCAGTACTTC | CASTSGRGPYEQYF
. | . | TRBJ1-4 | TRBV27 | TGTGCCAGCAGATACAGGGTGGGGACTAATGAAAAACTGTTTTTT | CASRYRVGTNEKLFF
. | . | TRBJ2-1 | TRBV21-1 | TGTGCCAGCAGAGGAATAAAACAGGGGCCCTACAATGAGCAGTTCTTC | CASRGIKQGPYNEQFF
. | . | TRBJ1-5 | TRBV27 | TGTGCCAACGCACAGGAGGATAGCAATCAGCCCCAGCATTTT | CANAQEDSNQPQHF
. | TRBD2 | TRBJ2-3 | TRBV30 | TGTGCCTGGACCACGGGACTAGCGGGAAGCACAGATACGCAGTATTTT | CAWTTGLAGSTDTQYF
. | TRBD2 | TRBJ2-7 | TRBV4-2 | TGTGCCAGCAGCCAGTCTAGCGGGGGCTACGAGCAGTACTTC | CASSQSSGGYEQYF
. | . | TRBJ2-5 | TRBV7-2 | TGTGCCAGCAGCTTGCAGGGTCCCCAAGAGACCCAGTACTTC | CASSLQGPQETQYF
. | . | TRBJ1-2 | TRBV5-1 | TGCGCCAGCAGCTTGGATGGTAGCTACACCTTC | CASSLDGSYTF